Listed below are T cell receptor beta chains from one sample, sequenced in a study of shared T cell receptors in the human thymus. The table came from immunoSEQ multiplex PCR; TCRdb's copy has only in-frame clones and leaves some out. The sample includes 700,000 or so clones, 80% to 90% of them seen just once. The same sample was also studied in work on human thymus T cells.

The specimen sequenced was thymocytes. Receptors were obtained from a girl under two years old with a congenital heart defect. The CDR3 runs from the conserved cysteine through the conserved F or W. Fields, in order: J gene, D gene, clone size, V gene, CDR3 protein, CDR3 DNA. D genes are given only for firm matches. Size is stated for part of the rows, as once, few or many counts, or as a class when the clone is expanded.

j_gene: TRBJ2-2; d_gene: -; abundance: -; v_gene: TRBV4-1; CDR3aa: CASSPGTRELFF; CDR3nt: TGCGCCAGCAGCCCTGGCACCAGGGAGCTGTTTTTT
j_gene: TRBJ1-2; d_gene: TRBD1; abundance: -; v_gene: TRBV7-9; CDR3aa: CASTTPDRQNYGYTF; CDR3nt: TGTGCCAGCACTACCCCGGACAGGCAAAACTATGGCTACACCTTC
j_gene: TRBJ1-5; d_gene: -; abundance: few; v_gene: TRBV6-1; CDR3aa: CASSEARNRVQPQHF; CDR3nt: TGTGCCAGCAGTGAAGCCCGAAACAGGGTGCAGCCCCAGCATTTT
j_gene: TRBJ2-1; d_gene: TRBD2; abundance: few; v_gene: TRBV10-3; CDR3aa: CAITGLAGSHEQFF; CDR3nt: TGTGCCATCACTGGACTAGCGGGGTCTCATGAGCAGTTCTTC
j_gene: TRBJ1-2; d_gene: -; abundance: -; v_gene: TRBV16; CDR3aa: CASSQTPPGEHGYTF; CDR3nt: TGTGCCAGCAGCCAAACCCCCCCAGGGGAGCATGGCTACACCTTC
j_gene: TRBJ2-5; d_gene: TRBD2; abundance: -; v_gene: TRBV27; CDR3aa: CASSLSGLASETQYF; CDR3nt: TGTGCCAGCAGTTTATCTGGACTAGCGTCAGAGACCCAGTACTTC
j_gene: TRBJ2-5; d_gene: TRBD1; abundance: -; v_gene: TRBV18; CDR3aa: CASSPITLGQGKETQYF; CDR3nt: TGTGCCAGCTCACCGATCACCCTGGGACAGGGGAAAGAGACCCAGTACTTC
j_gene: TRBJ2-5; d_gene: TRBD1; abundance: -; v_gene: TRBV14; CDR3aa: CASSQAKTGAHQETQYF; CDR3nt: TGTGCCAGCAGCCAGGCTAAGACAGGGGCCCACCAAGAGACCCAGTACTTC
j_gene: TRBJ2-5; d_gene: -; abundance: -; v_gene: TRBV25-1; CDR3aa: CASSERGGHHQETQYF; CDR3nt: TGTGCCAGCAGTGAACGCGGGGGACACCACCAAGAGACCCAGTACTTC
j_gene: TRBJ1-4; d_gene: -; abundance: -; v_gene: TRBV6-1; CDR3aa: CASSEVTAGEKLFF; CDR3nt: TGTGCCAGCAGTGAAGTGACAGCCGGTGAAAAACTGTTTTTT
j_gene: TRBJ2-7; d_gene: TRBD1; abundance: -; v_gene: TRBV7-2; CDR3aa: CASSLPGTGITYEQYF; CDR3nt: TGTGCCAGCAGCTTACCGGGGACAGGAATCACCTACGAGCAGTACTTC
j_gene: TRBJ2-6; d_gene: -; abundance: -; v_gene: TRBV7-2; CDR3aa: CASSFSAGAAGANVLTF; CDR3nt: TGTGCCAGCAGCTTTTCGGCAGGGGCAGCTGGGGCCAACGTCCTGACTTTC
j_gene: TRBJ2-7; d_gene: -; abundance: -; v_gene: TRBV11-3; CDR3aa: CASSSRHIPYEQYF; CDR3nt: TGTGCCAGCAGCTCTAGGCACATCCCCTACGAGCAGTACTTC
j_gene: TRBJ2-5; d_gene: -; abundance: -; v_gene: TRBV5-4; CDR3aa: CASSSGGLAGTQETQYF; CDR3nt: TGTGCCAGCAGCTCAGGGGGCCTAGCGGGGACGCAAGAGACCCAGTACTTC
j_gene: TRBJ1-6; d_gene: -; abundance: few; v_gene: TRBV6-1; CDR3aa: CASSEDLGPRRAPLHF; CDR3nt: TGTGCCAGCAGTGAAGATTTGGGACCCCGGAGGGCACCCCTCCACTTT
j_gene: TRBJ2-1; d_gene: TRBD2; abundance: once; v_gene: TRBV4-3; CDR3aa: CASSQDLSGDSSYNEQFF; CDR3nt: TGCGCCAGCAGCCAAGATCTAAGCGGGGACTCTTCCTACAATGAGCAGTTCTTC
j_gene: TRBJ2-5; d_gene: -; abundance: -; v_gene: TRBV28; CDR3aa: CASNRGRETQYF; CDR3nt: TGTGCCAGCAACCGGGGGAGGGAGACCCAGTACTTC
j_gene: TRBJ2-2; d_gene: -; abundance: -; v_gene: TRBV7-2; CDR3aa: CASSSPVANTGELFF; CDR3nt: TGTGCCAGCAGCTCCCCAGTCGCGAACACCGGGGAGCTGTTTTTT
j_gene: TRBJ1-5; d_gene: -; abundance: -; v_gene: TRBV6-1; CDR3aa: CASSRSYSNQPQHF; CDR3nt: TGTGCCAGCAGCCGTTCCTATAGCAATCAGCCCCAGCATTTT
j_gene: TRBJ1-2; d_gene: -; abundance: few; v_gene: TRBV4-3; CDR3aa: CASSQFLRQGRQMETNGYTF; CDR3nt: TGCGCCAGCAGCCAGTTTCTTCGGCAGGGAAGGCAAATGGAAACAAATGGCTACACCTTC
j_gene: TRBJ1-1; d_gene: -; abundance: -; v_gene: TRBV11-2; CDR3aa: CASSQNGPLNTEAFF; CDR3nt: TGTGCCAGCAGTCAAAATGGGCCTCTAAACACTGAAGCTTTCTTT
j_gene: TRBJ1-5; d_gene: TRBD1; abundance: -; v_gene: TRBV28; CDR3aa: CASSFRPRGTPANQPQHF; CDR3nt: TGTGCCAGCAGTTTTAGGCCCAGGGGGACCCCAGCTAATCAGCCCCAGCATTTT
j_gene: TRBJ2-7; d_gene: TRBD2; abundance: -; v_gene: TRBV7-2; CDR3aa: CASSLPQASGGAYEQYF; CDR3nt: TGTGCCAGCAGCTTACCCCAAGCTAGCGGGGGGGCCTACGAGCAGTACTTC
j_gene: TRBJ1-1; d_gene: -; abundance: few; v_gene: TRBV28; CDR3aa: CASSPPYRTAEAFF; CDR3nt: TGTGCCAGCAGTCCCCCCTATAGGACAGCAGAAGCTTTCTTT
j_gene: TRBJ1-2; d_gene: -; abundance: -; v_gene: TRBV30; CDR3aa: CAWSVPSGGSYYGYTF; CDR3nt: TGTGCCTGGAGTGTTCCTTCCGGGGGGTCCTACTATGGCTACACCTTC
j_gene: TRBJ2-3; d_gene: TRBD2; abundance: -; v_gene: TRBV7-2; CDR3aa: CASSFSLAGGSSTQYF; CDR3nt: TGTGCCAGCAGCTTCTCTCTAGCGGGGGGTTCGTCTACGCAGTATTTT
j_gene: TRBJ1-3; d_gene: TRBD1; abundance: -; v_gene: TRBV2; CDR3aa: CASSGDRAEF; CDR3nt: TGTGCCAGCAGTGGGGACAGGGCCGAATTT
j_gene: TRBJ1-5; d_gene: -; abundance: -; v_gene: TRBV28; CDR3aa: CASSLVGAQFYSNQPQHF; CDR3nt: TGTGCCAGCAGTTTAGTGGGGGCCCAATTTTATAGCAATCAGCCCCAGCATTTT
j_gene: TRBJ2-7; d_gene: -; abundance: -; v_gene: TRBV9; CDR3aa: CASSVANGGEQYF; CDR3nt: TGTGCCAGCAGCGTAGCCAATGGGGGGGAGCAGTACTTC
j_gene: TRBJ1-2; d_gene: -; abundance: -; v_gene: TRBV7-9; CDR3aa: CASSPPTVATYGYTF; CDR3nt: TGTGCCAGCAGCCCCCCGACAGTGGCGACCTATGGCTACACCTTC
j_gene: TRBJ2-1; d_gene: -; abundance: once; v_gene: TRBV2; CDR3aa: CASSEALPGLPSSYNEQFF; CDR3nt: TGTGCCAGCAGTGAAGCGCTTCCAGGCCTCCCGAGCTCCTACAATGAGCAGTTCTTC
j_gene: TRBJ2-7; d_gene: TRBD1; abundance: -; v_gene: TRBV7-2; CDR3aa: CASSLRQGASYEQYF; CDR3nt: TGTGCCAGCAGCTTAAGACAGGGGGCGTCGTACGAGCAGTACTTC
j_gene: TRBJ1-6; d_gene: -; abundance: -; v_gene: TRBV19; CDR3aa: CASSIGGQNYNSPLHF; CDR3nt: TGTGCCAGTAGTATAGGGGGCCAAAACTATAATTCACCCCTCCACTTT
j_gene: TRBJ1-2; d_gene: TRBD1; abundance: -; v_gene: TRBV29-1; CDR3aa: CSAEGRQGGGYTF; CDR3nt: TGCAGCGCTGAGGGGCGACAGGGGGGCGGCTACACCTTC
j_gene: TRBJ2-5; d_gene: TRBD2; abundance: -; v_gene: TRBV9; CDR3aa: CASSVEGPHIGDGAGGGETQYF; CDR3nt: TGTGCCAGCAGCGTAGAGGGGCCTCATATAGGGGACGGAGCGGGGGGCGGGGAGACCCAGTACTTC
j_gene: TRBJ2-7; d_gene: -; abundance: -; v_gene: TRBV28; CDR3aa: CASSLLSEPYEQYF; CDR3nt: TGTGCCAGCAGTTTATTGTCCGAGCCCTACGAGCAGTACTTC
j_gene: TRBJ1-5; d_gene: TRBD1; abundance: -; v_gene: TRBV5-6; CDR3aa: CASSLAAGTAKSNQPQHF; CDR3nt: TGTGCCAGCAGCTTGGCTGCGGGGACAGCCAAGTCCAATCAGCCCCAGCATTTT